What follows are 2 T cell receptor beta chains derived from one specimen sequenced in a study of identical twins. MiXCR, applied by TCRdb to the 5' RACE reads, yields one record per CDR3 protein. Of around 670,000 distinct CDR3 sequences listed, around 6% are singletons. Material: naive T cells sorted from blood. These receptor sequences come from a man aged 18 to 29 in good health.

In this sample, this clonotype turned up a few times. This rearrangement joins TRBV27 to TRBJ1-6, with unresolved D. From germline, CDR1 is MNHEY and CDR2 SMNVEV (reference sequence). The CDR3 is 17 residues long. V was trimmed by 0 bases and J by 6 bases, leaving 15 bases between them. The CDR3 nucleotides read TGTGCCAGCAGTTTATCGTTGGGTACAATGATTAATTCACCCCTCCACTTT. It encodes CASSLSLGTMINSPLHF.

The sample holds a few counts of this clonotype. This chain joins TRBV5-1 and TRBJ2-5; 7 bases align to TRBD1. Per germline, CDR1 SGHRS and CDR2 YFSETQ. J lost 4 bases, V lost 4 bases, and 10 bases had no gene match. This CDR3 has 15 amino acids. Here the CDR3 DNA reads TGCGCCAGCAGCCGGCAAAAAGACAGGGTAGAGACCCAGTACTTC. Translation: CASSRQKDRVETQYF.